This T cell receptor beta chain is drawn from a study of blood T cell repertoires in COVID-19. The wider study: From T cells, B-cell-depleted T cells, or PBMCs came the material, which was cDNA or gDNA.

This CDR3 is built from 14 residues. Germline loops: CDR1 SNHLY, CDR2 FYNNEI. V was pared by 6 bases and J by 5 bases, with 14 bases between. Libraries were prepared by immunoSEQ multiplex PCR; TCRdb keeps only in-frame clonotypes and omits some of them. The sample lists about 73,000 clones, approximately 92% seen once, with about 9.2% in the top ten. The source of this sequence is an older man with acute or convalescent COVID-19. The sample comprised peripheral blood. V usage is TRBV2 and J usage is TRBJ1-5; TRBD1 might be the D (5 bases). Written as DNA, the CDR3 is TGTGCCAGCAGCCAGGGCCCCGATCATCAGCCCCAGCATTTT. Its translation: CASSQGPDHQPQHF.